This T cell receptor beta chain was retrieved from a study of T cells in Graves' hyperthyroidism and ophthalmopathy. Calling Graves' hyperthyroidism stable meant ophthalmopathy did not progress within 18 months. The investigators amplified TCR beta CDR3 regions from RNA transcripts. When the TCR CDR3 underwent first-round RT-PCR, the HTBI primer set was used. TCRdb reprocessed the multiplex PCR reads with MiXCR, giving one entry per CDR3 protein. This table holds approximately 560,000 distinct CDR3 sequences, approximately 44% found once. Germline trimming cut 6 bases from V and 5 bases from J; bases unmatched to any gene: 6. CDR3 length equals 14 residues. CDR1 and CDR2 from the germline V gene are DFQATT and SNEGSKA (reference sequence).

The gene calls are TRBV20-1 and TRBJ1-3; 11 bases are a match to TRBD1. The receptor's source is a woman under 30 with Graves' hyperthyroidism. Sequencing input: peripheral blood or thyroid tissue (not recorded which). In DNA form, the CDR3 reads TGCAGTGCCCCGGACAGGGGGCAGAGAAACACCATATATTTT. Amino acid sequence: CSAPDRGQRNTIYF.